These 3 T cell receptor beta chains came from one sample sequenced in a study of cytomegalovirus exposure and HLA in healthy donors. Primers: 60 Vbeta forward and 13 Jbeta reverse. Clones were read by immunoSEQ multiplex PCR, and TCRdb kept only the in-frame ones, dropping some. Here the sample spans under 200,000 clones, 65% to 85% being singletons. The material sequenced was PBMCs. Receptors were obtained from a woman aged 45 to 65 in good health and CMV-seropositive.

The chain joins TRBV5-4 to TRBJ2-1; 9 positions agree with TRBD2. CDR1 is SGHNT, CDR2 YYREEE, per germline (reference sequence). The CDR3 consists of 15 residues. With 4 bases clipped from V and 5 bases from J, the junction kept 7 bases outside the gene matches. The CDR3 nucleotides are TGTGCCAGCAGCAGCTGGACTAGCGAGCACAATGAGCAGTTCTTC. This translates into CASSSWTSEHNEQFF.

This clone was detected only a few times. The gene calls are TRBV5-1 and TRBJ2-7; 7 positions match TRBD2. J lost 1 base, V lost 1 base, and 5 bases had no gene match. The CDR3 extends over 15 amino acids. CDR1 SGHRS and CDR2 YFSETQ come from the germline V gene. The CDR3 loop reads CASSLPSGASYEQYF. In DNA form, the CDR3 reads TGCGCCAGCAGCTTGCCCAGCGGGGCTTCCTACGAGCAGTACTTC.

The J gene is TRBJ2-1, the V gene TRBV19; the match to TRBD1 covers 8 bases. Trimming at V came to 8 bases and at J to 7 bases, leaving 1 base not matched to a gene. The CDR3 runs to 11 residues. The V gene's germline CDR1 is LNHDA and CDR2 SQIVND (reference sequence). The CDR3 DNA sequence: TGTGCCAGTTACAGGGGGAATGAGCAGTTCTTC. Its protein product is CASYRGNEQFF.